This TCR beta chain stems from a study of blood T cells in healthy people across ages. General study results and limits: Strong correlation existed between TCR beta diversity and naive T cell percentage. In the absence of known donor CMV status, changes in expanded clonotypes were possibly confounded.

This clonotype was detected ten times or more. What it binds is not known. Germline V gene sequence: CDR1 SNHLY, CDR2 FYNNEI. Trimming removed 1 base from V and 1 base from J, with 4 bases in between. This CDR3 is 13 amino acids long. Extraction yielded at least 5.5 micrograms of total RNA per sample. A J-beta primer mix and a sample-barcoded 5' primer were used in a second PCR of roughly 6 to 12 cycles. MiXCR, applied by TCRdb to the 5' RACE reads, yields one record per CDR3 protein. The table lists around 750,000 distinct CDR3 sequences, roughly 50% of them singletons. This TCR was recovered from a man aged 80 or over in good health. This chain uses TRBV2 with TRBJ1-2; the D is unclear. The sample comprised blood. CDR3 sequence: CASSEGINYGYTF. DNA for the CDR3: TGTGCCAGCAGTGAAGGAATTAACTATGGCTACACCTTC.